A single sample is the source of the 5 T cell receptor beta chains below, sequenced in a study of immune evolution from preneoplasia to lung adenocarcinoma. Method: immunoSEQ multiplex PCR; TCRdb's copy keeps in-frame clones and lacks some. The table lists about 11,000 clones, more than 70% of them singletons. Sequencing was performed on FFPE normal lung tissue adjacent to the tumor. The source is a person aged 55-75 years with lung adenocarcinoma. Some clones in this sample may be carry-over from other donors' samples.

CDR3 in DNA: TGTGCCAGCACTAGAGCATTGAACACCGGGGAGCTGTTTTTT. Encoded protein: CASTRALNTGELFF. The V gene is TRBV6-6, the J gene TRBJ2-2; D is uncertain. V gave up 7 bases and J gave up 1 base, with 10 bases separating them. Germline V lookup: CDR1 MNHNY, CDR2 SVGAGI (reference sequence). This CDR3 has 14 residues.

This clone was detected once. The chain recombines TRBV7-2 with TRBJ2-3; D ambiguous. CDR1 and CDR2 (germline): SGHTA, FQGNSA. The germline V and J ends were trimmed by 7 bases and 0 bases, with 11 bases remaining between them. There are 14 residues in the CDR3. CDR3 nucleotide sequence: TGTGCCAGCAACGGACCATCTAGCACAGATACGCAGTATTTT. This encodes CASNGPSSTDTQYF.

The J gene is TRBJ1-1, the V gene TRBV4-2; the D gene is possibly TRBD1 (5 bases). V gave up 3 bases and J gave up 6 bases, with 17 bases separating them. The CDR3 extends over 15 amino acids. The germline V gene has CDR1 LGHNA and CDR2 YNFKEQ. The CDR3 DNA is TGTGCCAGCAGCCAGGGCGATCCCTCAGGGTCTGAAGCTTTCTTT. This translates into CASSQGDPSGSEAFF.

The CDR3 DNA reads TGTGCCAGCAGCAAAGGGTCCAGGGGGCCCAATAGCAATCAGCCCCAGCATTTT. Translated, it gives CASSKGSRGPNSNQPQHF. The rearrangement uses TRBV21-1 and TRBJ1-5; the table's TRBD1 call for D was not verified on the DNA. TRBV21-1 is tagged as a pseudogene. The length of the CDR3 is 18 residues.

This chain uses TRBV6-5 with TRBJ2-7, with 8 bases fitting TRBD1. The V gene's germline CDR1 is MNHEY and CDR2 SVGAGI. This CDR3 contains 12 residues. Trimming cost V 10 bases and J 4 bases; bases outside gene matches: 6. The CDR3 nucleotides are TGTGCCATCGGGACAGGCCTTTACGAGCAGTACTTC. Translating gives CAIGTGLYEQYF.